This TCR beta chain came from a study of T cell responses to AZD1222 COVID-19 vaccine. Study-wide points: Reportedly, close to half of spike-specific TCRs are directed against unmutated variant regions. Clonal diversity may have been underestimated, and the donors were mostly white British, with more females than males. With two AZD1222 doses given, Spike-specific TCR breadth and depth both rose.

On this clone itself: The antigen is undetermined.

Trimming at V came to 0 bases and at J to 7 bases, leaving 5 bases not matched to a gene. This CDR3 is built from 15 residues. Germline V gives CDR1 MNHNS, CDR2 SASEGT. Second-dose intervals near 4 or 12 weeks were combined. This table comes from immunoSEQ multiplex PCR, and its TCRdb copy is limited to in-frame clones, with some not included. The data contain under 200,000 clones, over 75% of them singletons. This chain uses TRBV6-1 with TRBJ2-1, with 8 bases that match TRBD1. This clonotype was obtained from an adult who received the AZD1222 COVID-19 vaccine. The sample in question was peripheral blood, obtained 28 days after the second AZD1222 dose. The CDR3 loop is CASSEARNRGNEQFF. The CDR3 nucleotides read TGTGCCAGCAGTGAAGCGCGGAACAGGGGGAATGAGCAGTTCTTC.